Listed below are T cell receptor beta chains from one sample, sequenced in a study of blood T cell repertoires in COVID-19. The method was immunoSEQ multiplex PCR; TCRdb's version includes in-frame clones alone and lacks a portion of them. The data hold roughly 240,000 clones, with around four fifths observed a single time. Sequencing was performed on PBMCs or T cells enriched from blood (not recorded which). The source is a woman in her thirties or forties who had been exposed to COVID-19. Each CDR3 is given with its conserved first and last residue. D genes are given only for firm matches.

j_call d_call v_call cdr3_aa
TRBJ2-3 TRBD1 TRBV29-1 CSGGPTGQGTDTQYF
TRBJ2-2 - TRBV28 CASSPRVRGANTGELFF
TRBJ1-1 - TRBV6-5 CASSYSGSLPEAFF
TRBJ2-5 - TRBV5-4 CASSMGTRETQYF
TRBJ2-3 TRBD1 TRBV4-1 CASSRGTTGLSTDTQYF
TRBJ2-3 TRBD1 TRBV7-3 CATSDRARNTDTQYF
TRBJ1-2 - TRBV14 CASSQDRFGRSNYGYTF
TRBJ2-5 TRBD2 TRBV5-1 CASSLAMLAGGQETQYF
TRBJ2-6 - TRBV12-3/TRBV12-4 CASGRSGANVLTF
TRBJ1-5 TRBD1 TRBV6-2/TRBV6-3 CASSLRGMSNQPQHF
TRBJ1-5 TRBD1 TRBV7-9 CASSLGGTGVRQPQHF
TRBJ1-2 TRBD1 TRBV27 CASSLGPGQGDYGYTF
TRBJ2-7 TRBD1 TRBV5-1 CASSADRGSSYEQYF
TRBJ2-3 TRBD2 TRBV5-4 CASSLALAGSTDTQYF
TRBJ1-2 TRBD1 TRBV7-3 CASSGRDRGLSSDGYTF